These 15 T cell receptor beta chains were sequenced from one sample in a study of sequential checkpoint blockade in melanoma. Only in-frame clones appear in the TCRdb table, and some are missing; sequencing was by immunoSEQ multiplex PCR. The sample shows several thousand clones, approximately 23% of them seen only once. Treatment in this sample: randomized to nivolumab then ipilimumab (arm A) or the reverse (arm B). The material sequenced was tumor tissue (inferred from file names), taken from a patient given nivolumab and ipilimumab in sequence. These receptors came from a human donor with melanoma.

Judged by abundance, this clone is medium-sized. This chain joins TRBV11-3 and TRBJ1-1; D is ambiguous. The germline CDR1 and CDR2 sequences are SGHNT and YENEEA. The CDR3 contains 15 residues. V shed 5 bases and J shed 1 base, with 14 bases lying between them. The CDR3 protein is CASSQDGVQNTEAFF. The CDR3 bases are TGTGCCAGCAGCCAGGACGGCGTACAGAACACTGAAGCTTTCTTT.

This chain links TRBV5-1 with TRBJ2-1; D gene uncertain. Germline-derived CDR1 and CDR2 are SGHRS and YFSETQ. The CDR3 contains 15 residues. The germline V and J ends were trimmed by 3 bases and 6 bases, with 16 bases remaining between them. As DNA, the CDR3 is TGCGCCAGCAGCTCCCGTCCAACTTTGCGCAATGAGCAGTTCTTC. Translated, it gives CASSSRPTLRNEQFF.

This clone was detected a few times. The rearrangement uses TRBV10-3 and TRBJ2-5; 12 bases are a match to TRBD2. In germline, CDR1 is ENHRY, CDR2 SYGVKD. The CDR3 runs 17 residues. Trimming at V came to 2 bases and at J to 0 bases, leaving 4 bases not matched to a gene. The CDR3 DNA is TGTGCCATCAGTGAGACATGGACTAGCGGGGACCAAGAGACCCAGTACTTC. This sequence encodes CAISETWTSGDQETQYF.

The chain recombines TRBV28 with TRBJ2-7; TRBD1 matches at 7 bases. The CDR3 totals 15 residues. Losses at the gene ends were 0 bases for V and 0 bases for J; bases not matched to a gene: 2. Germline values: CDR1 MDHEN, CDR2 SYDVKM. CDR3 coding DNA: TGTGCCAGCAGTTTATGGGGACAGTTCTCCTACGAGCAGTACTTC. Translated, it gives CASSLWGQFSYEQYF.

The CDR3 coding sequence is TGTGCCAGCAGGAGGGCCGGACTAGCGGGATCATACAATGAGCAGTTCTTC. Protein sequence: CASRRAGLAGSYNEQFF. J is TRBJ2-1 and V is TRBV28, with 12 bases that match TRBD2. This CDR3 has 17 amino acids. The germline gives CDR1 MDHEN, CDR2 SYDVKM. V lost 6 bases to trimming and J lost 4 bases; unmatched junction nucleotides: 10.

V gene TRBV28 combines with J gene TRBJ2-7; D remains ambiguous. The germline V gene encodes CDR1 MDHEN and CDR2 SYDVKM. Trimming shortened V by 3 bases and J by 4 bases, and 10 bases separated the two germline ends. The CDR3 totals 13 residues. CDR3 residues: CASSFSDGYEQYF. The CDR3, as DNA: TGTGCCAGCAGTTTCTCCGACGGGTACGAGCAGTACTTC.

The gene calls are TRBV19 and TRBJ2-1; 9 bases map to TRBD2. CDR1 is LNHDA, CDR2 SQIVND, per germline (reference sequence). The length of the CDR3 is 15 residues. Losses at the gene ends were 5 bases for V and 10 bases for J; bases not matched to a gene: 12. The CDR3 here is CASSPTGVAGVEQFF. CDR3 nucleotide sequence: TGTGCCAGTAGTCCCACAGGGGTAGCGGGAGTGGAGCAGTTCTTC.

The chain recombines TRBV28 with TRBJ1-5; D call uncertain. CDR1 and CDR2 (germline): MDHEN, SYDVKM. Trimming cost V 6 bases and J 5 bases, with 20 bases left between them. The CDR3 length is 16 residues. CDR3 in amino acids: CASRSSGREGYQPQHF. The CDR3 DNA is TGTGCCAGCAGATCCTCCGGGAGGGAAGGTTATCAGCCCCAGCATTTT.

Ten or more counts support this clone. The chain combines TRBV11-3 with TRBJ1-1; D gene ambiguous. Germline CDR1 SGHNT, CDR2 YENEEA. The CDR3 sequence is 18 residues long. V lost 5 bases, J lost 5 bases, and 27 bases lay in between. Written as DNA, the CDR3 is TGTGCCAGCAGCCTCACAACTCTGCCCGCGGTTGAGGGTACTGAAGCTTTCTTT. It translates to CASSLTTLPAVEGTEAFF. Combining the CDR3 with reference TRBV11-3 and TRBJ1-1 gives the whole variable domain EAGVVQSPRYKIIEKKQPVAFWCNPISGHNTLYWYLQNLGQGPELLIRYENEEAVDDSQLPKDRFSAERLKGVDSTLKIQPAELGDSAVYLCASSLTTLPAVEGTEAFFGQGTRLTVV.

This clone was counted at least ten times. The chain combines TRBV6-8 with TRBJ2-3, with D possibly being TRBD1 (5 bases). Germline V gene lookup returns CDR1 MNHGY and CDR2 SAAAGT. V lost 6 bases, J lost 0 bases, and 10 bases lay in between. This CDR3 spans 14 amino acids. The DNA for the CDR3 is TGTGCCAGCAGGGACATTTCTAGCACAGATACGCAGTATTTT. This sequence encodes CASRDISSTDTQYF.

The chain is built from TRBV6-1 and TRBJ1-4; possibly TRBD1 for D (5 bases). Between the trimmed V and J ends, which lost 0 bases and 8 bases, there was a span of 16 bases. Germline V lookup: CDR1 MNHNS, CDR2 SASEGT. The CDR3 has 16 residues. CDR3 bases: TGTGCCAGCAGTGAAGCCCTTCGGGGGGTCGGGGAAAAACTGTTTTTT. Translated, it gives CASSEALRGVGEKLFF.

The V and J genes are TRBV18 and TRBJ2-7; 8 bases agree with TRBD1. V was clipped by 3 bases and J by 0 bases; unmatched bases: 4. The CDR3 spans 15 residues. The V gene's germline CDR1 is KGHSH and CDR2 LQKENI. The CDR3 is CASSPLTGASYEQYF. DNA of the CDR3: TGTGCCAGCTCACCTTTGACAGGGGCCTCCTACGAGCAGTACTTC.

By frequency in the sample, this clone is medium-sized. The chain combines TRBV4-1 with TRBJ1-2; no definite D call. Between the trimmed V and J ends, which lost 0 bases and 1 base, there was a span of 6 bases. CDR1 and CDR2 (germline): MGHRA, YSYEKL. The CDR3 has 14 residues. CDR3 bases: TGCGCCAGCAGCCAAGATAGAGGTAACTATGGCTACACCTTC. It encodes CASSQDRGNYGYTF.

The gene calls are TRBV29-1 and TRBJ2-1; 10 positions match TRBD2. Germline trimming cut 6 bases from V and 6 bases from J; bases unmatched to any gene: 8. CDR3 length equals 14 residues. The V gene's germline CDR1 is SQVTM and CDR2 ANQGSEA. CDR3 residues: CSVISGRTLNEQFF. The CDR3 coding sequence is TGCAGCGTAATTAGCGGGAGGACCCTCAATGAGCAGTTCTTC.

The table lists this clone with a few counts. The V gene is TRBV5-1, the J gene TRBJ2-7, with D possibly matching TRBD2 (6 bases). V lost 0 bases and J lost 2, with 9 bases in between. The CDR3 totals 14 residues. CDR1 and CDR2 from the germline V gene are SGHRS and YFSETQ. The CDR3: CASSLAGGPYEQYF. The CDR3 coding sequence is TGCGCCAGCAGCTTGGCCGGGGGACCCTACGAGCAGTACTTC.